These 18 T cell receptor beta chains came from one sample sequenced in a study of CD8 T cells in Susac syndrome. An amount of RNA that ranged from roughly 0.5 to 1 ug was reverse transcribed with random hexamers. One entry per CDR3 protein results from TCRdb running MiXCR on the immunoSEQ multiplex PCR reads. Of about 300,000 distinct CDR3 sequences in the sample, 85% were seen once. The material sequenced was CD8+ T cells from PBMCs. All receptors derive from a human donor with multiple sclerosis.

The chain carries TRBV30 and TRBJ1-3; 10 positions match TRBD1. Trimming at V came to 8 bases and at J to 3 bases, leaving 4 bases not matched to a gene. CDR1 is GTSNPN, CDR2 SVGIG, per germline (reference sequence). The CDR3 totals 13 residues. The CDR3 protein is CATDRGLGNTIYF. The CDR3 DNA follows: TGTGCCACTGACAGGGGGCTTGGAAACACCATATATTTT.

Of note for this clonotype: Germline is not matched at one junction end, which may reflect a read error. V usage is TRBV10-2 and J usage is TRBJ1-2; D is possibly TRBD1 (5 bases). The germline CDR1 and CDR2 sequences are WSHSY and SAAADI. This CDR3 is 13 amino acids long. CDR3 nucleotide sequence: TGCGCTAGCAACAAAGGGGACGTCTATGGCTACACCTTC. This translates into CASNKGDVYGYTF.

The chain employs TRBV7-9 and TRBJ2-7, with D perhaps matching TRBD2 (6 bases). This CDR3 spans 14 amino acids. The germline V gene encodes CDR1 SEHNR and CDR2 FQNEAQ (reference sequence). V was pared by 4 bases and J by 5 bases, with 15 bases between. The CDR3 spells CASSWDFLLHEQYF. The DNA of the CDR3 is TGTGCCAGCAGCTGGGACTTCCTACTCCACGAGCAGTACTTC. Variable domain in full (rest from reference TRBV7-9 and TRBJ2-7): DTGVSQNPRHKITKRGQNVTFRCDPISEHNRLYWYRQTLGQGPEFLTYFQNEAQLEKSRLLSDRFSAERPKGSFSTLEIQRTEQGDSAMYLCASSWDFLLHEQYFGPGTRLTVT.

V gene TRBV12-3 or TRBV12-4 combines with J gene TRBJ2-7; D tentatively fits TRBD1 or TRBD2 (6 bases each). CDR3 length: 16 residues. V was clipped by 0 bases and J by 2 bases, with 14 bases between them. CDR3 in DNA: TGTGCCAGCAGTTTAGCTAGTAGGAGGGGGGCCTACGAGCAGTACTTC. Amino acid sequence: CASSLASRRGAYEQYF.

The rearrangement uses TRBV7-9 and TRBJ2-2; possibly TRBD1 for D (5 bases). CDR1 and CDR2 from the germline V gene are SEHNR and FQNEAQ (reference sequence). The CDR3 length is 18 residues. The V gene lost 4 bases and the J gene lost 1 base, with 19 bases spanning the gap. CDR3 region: CASSYPWVGRENTGELFF. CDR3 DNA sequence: TGTGCCAGCAGCTATCCTTGGGTTGGCAGGGAGAACACCGGGGAGCTGTTTTTT. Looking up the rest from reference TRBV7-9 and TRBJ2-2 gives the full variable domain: DTGVSQNPRHKITKRGQNVTFRCDPISEHNRLYWYRQTLGQGPEFLTYFQNEAQLEKSRLLSDRFSAERPKGSFSTLEIQRTEQGDSAMYLCASSYPWVGRENTGELFFGEGSRLTVL.

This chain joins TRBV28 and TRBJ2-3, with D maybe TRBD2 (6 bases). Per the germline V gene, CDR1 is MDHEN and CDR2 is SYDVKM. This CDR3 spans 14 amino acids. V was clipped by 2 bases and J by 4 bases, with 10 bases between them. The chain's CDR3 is CASSLGAGADTQYF. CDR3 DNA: TGTGCCAGCAGTTTAGGAGCGGGCGCAGATACGCAGTATTTT.

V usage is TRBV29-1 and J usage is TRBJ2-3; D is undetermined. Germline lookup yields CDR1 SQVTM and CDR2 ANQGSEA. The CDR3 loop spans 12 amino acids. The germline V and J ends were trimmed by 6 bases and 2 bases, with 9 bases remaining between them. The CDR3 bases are TGCAGCGTGACGGCTCTCACAGATACGCAGTATTTT. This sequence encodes CSVTALTDTQYF.

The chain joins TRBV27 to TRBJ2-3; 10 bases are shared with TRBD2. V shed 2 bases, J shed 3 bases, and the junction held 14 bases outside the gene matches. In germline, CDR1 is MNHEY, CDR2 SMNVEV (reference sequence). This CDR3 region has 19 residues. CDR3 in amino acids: CASSLIPFGLAAKTDTQYF. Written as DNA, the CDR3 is TGTGCCAGCAGTTTAATCCCATTCGGACTAGCGGCAAAGACAGATACGCAGTATTTT.

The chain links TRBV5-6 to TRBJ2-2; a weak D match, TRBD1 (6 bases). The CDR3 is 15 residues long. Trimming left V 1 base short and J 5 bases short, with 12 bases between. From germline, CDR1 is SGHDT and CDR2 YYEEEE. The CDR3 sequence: CASSLIPGDTGELFF. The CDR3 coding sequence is TGTGCCAGCAGCTTGATCCCAGGGGATACCGGGGAGCTGTTTTTT. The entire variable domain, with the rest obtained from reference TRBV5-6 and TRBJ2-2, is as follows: DAGVTQSPTHLIKTRGQQVTLRCSPKSGHDTVSWYQQALGQGPQFIFQYYEEEERQRGNFPDRFSGHQFPNYSSELNVNALLLGDSALYLCASSLIPGDTGELFFGEGSRLTVL.

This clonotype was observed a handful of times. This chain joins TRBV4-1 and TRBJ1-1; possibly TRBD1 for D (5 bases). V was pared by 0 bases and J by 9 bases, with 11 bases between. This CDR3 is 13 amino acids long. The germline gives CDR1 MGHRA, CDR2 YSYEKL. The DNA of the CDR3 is TGCGCCAGCAGCCAAGAAGAGGGGAGGAAAGCTTTCTTT. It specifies CASSQEEGRKAFF.

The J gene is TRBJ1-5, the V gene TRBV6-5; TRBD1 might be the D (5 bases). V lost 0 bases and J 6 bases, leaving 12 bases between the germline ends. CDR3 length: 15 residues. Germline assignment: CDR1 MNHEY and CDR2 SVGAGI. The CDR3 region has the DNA TGTGCCAGCAGTTACTCCGGGACTGGGGGTCAGCCCCAGCATTTT. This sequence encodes CASSYSGTGGQPQHF.

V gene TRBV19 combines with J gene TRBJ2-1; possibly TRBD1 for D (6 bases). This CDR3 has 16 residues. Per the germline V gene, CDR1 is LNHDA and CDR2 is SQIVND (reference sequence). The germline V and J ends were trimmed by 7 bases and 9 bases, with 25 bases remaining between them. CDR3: CASTLPGQVGPGEQFF. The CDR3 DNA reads TGTGCCAGTACTCTTCCGGGACAAGTGGGCCCCGGTGAGCAGTTCTTC.

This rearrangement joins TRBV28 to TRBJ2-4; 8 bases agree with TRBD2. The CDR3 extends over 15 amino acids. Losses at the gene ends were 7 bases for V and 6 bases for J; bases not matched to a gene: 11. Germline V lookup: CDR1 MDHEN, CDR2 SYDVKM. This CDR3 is CASMTAGDSINIQYF. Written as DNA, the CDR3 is TGTGCCAGCATGACAGCGGGAGACTCCATAAACATTCAGTACTTC.

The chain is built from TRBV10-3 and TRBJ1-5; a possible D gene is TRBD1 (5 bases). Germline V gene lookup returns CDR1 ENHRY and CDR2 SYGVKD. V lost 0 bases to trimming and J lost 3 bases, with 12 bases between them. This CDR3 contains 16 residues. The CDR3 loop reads CAISESRGPYNQPQHF. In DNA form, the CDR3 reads TGTGCCATCAGTGAGTCGCGGGGACCGTACAATCAGCCCCAGCATTTT.

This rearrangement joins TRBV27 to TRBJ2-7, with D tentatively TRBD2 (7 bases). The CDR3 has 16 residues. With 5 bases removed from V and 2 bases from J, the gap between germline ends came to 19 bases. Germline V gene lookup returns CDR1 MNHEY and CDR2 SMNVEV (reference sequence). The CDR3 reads CASSPLGASGTYEQYF. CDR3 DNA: TGTGCCAGCAGTCCCTTGGGGGCTAGCGGAACCTACGAGCAGTACTTC.

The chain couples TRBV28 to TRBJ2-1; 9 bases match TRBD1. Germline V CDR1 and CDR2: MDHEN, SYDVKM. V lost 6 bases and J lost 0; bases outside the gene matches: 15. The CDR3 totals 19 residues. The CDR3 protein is CASRITGGALGPSYNEQFF. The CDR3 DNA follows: TGTGCCAGCAGAATAACAGGGGGCGCGTTGGGGCCCTCCTACAATGAGCAGTTCTTC.

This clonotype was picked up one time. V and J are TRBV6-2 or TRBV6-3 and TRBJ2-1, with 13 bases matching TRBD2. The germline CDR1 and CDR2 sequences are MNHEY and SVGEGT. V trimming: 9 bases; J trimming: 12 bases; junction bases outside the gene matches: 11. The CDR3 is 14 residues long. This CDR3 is CASQTGLAGIPQFF. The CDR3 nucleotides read TGTGCCAGTCAGACGGGACTAGCGGGGATCCCGCAGTTCTTC.

The CDR3 spells CASSSPLQFPATQYF. The CDR3 DNA sequence: TGTGCCAGCAGCTCCCCGCTACAATTCCCCGCTACGCAGTATTTT. The chain carries TRBV11-2 and TRBJ2-3; D is unresolved. Germline V gene sequence: CDR1 SGHAT, CDR2 FQNNGV. The CDR3 has 15 amino acids. V was cut by 4 bases and J by 8 bases, with 19 bases left in between.